This record concerns one T cell receptor (beta chain) sequence. Its antigen is as yet unknown. RNA was extracted with the RNeasy kit, and a quantity of about 0.45 to 1 ug was reverse transcribed using random hexamers. TCRdb reprocessed the immunoSEQ multiplex PCR reads with MiXCR, giving one entry per CDR3 protein. The sample consists of approximately 120,000 distinct CDR3 sequences, 90% to 95% of them appearing once. TCR beta sequencing covered blood CD8+ and CD4+ T cells. The V gene's germline CDR1 is PRHDT and CDR2 FYEKMQ (reference sequence). The CDR3 runs 12 residues. The junction had 5 bases not matched to a gene; V was cut back by 7 bases and J by 6 bases. These data are taken from a study of CD8 T cells in Susac syndrome. Findings of the study overall: The study conceded that relatively few individuals underwent its TCR sequencing and HLA analysis.

V is TRBV13 and J is TRBJ1-2; 7 bases are a match to TRBD1. The specimen sequenced was CD8+ T cells from PBMCs. The sequence came from a human donor with multiple sclerosis. As DNA, the CDR3 is TGTGCCAGCACCTACAGGGGCGATGGCTACACCTTC. Translated: CASTYRGDGYTF.